The T cell receptor beta chain under discussion was sequenced for a study of identical twins. Germline assignment: CDR1 SGHRS and CDR2 YFSETQ. V lost 7 bases and J 2 bases, leaving 19 bases between the germline ends. CDR3 length: 17 amino acids. TCRdb reprocessed the 5' RACE reads via MiXCR and lists one record per CDR3 protein. The data hold 450,000 or so distinct CDR3 sequences, with around 14% observed a single time. These data also formed part of another study, on yellow fever vaccine responses in identical twins.

The source of this sequence is a woman aged 18-29 years in good health. Material for sequencing was CD4+ T cells sorted from blood. The V gene is TRBV5-1, the J gene TRBJ2-6, with D tentatively TRBD1 (6 bases). Here the CDR3 DNA reads TGCGCCAGCGAAGCTTGGGGGCAGGGTCCTGGGGCCAACGTCCTGACTTTC. Its protein is CASEAWGQGPGANVLTF. Together with reference TRBV5-1 and TRBJ2-6, the CDR3 gives the full variable domain: KAGVTQTPRYLIKTRGQQVTLSCSPISGHRSVSWYQQTPGQGLQFLFEYFSETQRNKGNFPGRFSGRQFSNSRSEMNVSTLELGDSALYLCASEAWGQGPGANVLTFGAGSRLTVL.